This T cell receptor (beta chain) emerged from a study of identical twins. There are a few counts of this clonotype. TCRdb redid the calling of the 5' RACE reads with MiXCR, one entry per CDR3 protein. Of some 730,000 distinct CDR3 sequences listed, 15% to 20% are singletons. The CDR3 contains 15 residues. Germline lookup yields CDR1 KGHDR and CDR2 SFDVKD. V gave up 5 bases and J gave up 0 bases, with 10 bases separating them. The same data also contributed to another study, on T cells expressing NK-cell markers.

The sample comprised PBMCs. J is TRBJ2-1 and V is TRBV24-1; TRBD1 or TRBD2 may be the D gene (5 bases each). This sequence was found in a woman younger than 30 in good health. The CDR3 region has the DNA TGTGCCACCAGTGCGTCGGGGCGCTCCTACAATGAGCAGTTCTTC. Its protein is CATSASGRSYNEQFF.